The 15 T cell receptor beta chains reported below all come from one sample, sequenced in a study of spatial heterogeneity in lung cancer. The sample's time point: sample taken at primary tumor resection. TCRdb recomputed calls from the 5' RACE reads with MiXCR, one row per CDR3 protein. The sample has approximately 15,000 distinct CDR3 sequences; 3.6% are singletons. The source was normal lung tissue next to the tumor, collected at surgery. The source of these receptors is a male donor with early-stage non-small cell lung cancer.

This clonotype was seen many times. With the library built for alpha chains, this beta chain is off target and its frequency is not meaningful. V gene TRBV2 combines with J gene TRBJ1-2, with TRBD1 as a possible D gene (5 bases). Germline-derived CDR1 and CDR2 are SNHLY and FYNNEI. The CDR3 spans 12 residues. V lost 7 bases and J 6 bases, leaving 12 bases between the germline ends. The CDR3 reads CASTWQGNGYTF. CDR3 nucleotides: TGTGCCAGCACCTGGCAGGGTAATGGCTACACCTTC.

This clonotype was counted at least ten times. This beta chain is an off-target read within a library intended for alpha chains, so its frequency means little. This chain connects TRBV12-3 or TRBV12-4 to TRBJ2-7; the match to TRBD1 covers 9 bases. Losses at the gene ends were 5 bases for V and 3 bases for J; bases not matched to a gene: 11. This CDR3 region has 16 residues. The CDR3 loop is CASSHLTGGRYYEQYF. In DNA, the CDR3 is TGTGCCAGCAGTCACCTCACAGGGGGCCGCTACTACGAGCAGTACTTC.

This clonotype has ten or more counts. This beta chain came through as a stray read in a library set up for alpha chains, and its size says little. The rearrangement uses TRBV5-1 and TRBJ1-3; weak D call: TRBD1 (5 bases). Germline CDR1 reads SGHRS; CDR2 reads YFSETQ. Trimming left V 3 bases short and J 7 bases short, with 17 bases between. This CDR3 has 15 residues. CDR3 region: CASSSSTTPGNTIYF. The CDR3 bases are TGCGCCAGCAGCTCTTCGACAACACCAGGGAACACCATATATTTT.

This clonotype was seen many times. The size of this beta chain means little, since it is a stray read in a library made for alpha chains. V usage is TRBV12-3 or TRBV12-4 and J usage is TRBJ2-7, with D possibly being TRBD1 (6 bases). The V and J ends lost 3 bases and 4 bases respectively, with 10 bases between them. CDR3 length equals 13 residues. The CDR3 nucleotides read TGTGCCAGCAGTTTTACAGGGTTATACGAGCAGTACTTC. Amino acids: CASSFTGLYEQYF.

This clonotype showed up many times. Found in a library prepared for alpha chains, this beta chain is an off-target read, and its abundance has little meaning. This chain uses TRBV6-6 with TRBJ1-1, with unresolved D. Trimming took off 6 bases at V and 1 base at J, with 21 bases between the two ends. The CDR3 loop spans 17 amino acids. Per germline, CDR1 MNHNY and CDR2 SVGAGI (reference sequence). The CDR3 region has the DNA TGTGCCAGCAGCCCTGCCCAGTTGGTTTTCGCGAACACTGAAGCTTTCTTT. Translated: CASSPAQLVFANTEAFF.

By share, this clonotype ranks as medium-sized. A library made for alpha chains picked up this beta chain off target, so its size means little. V and J are TRBV9 and TRBJ2-7; 7 bases agree with TRBD2. This CDR3 has 15 residues. Germline CDR1 reads SGDLS; CDR2 reads YYNGEE. The trim removed 1 base at V and 0 bases at J, leaving 4 bases unmatched. CDR3 bases: TGTGCCAGCAGCGTAAGCGGGACCTTCTCCTACGAGCAGTACTTC. It is translated as CASSVSGTFSYEQYF.

This clonotype was counted at least ten times. Being off target in a library aimed at alpha chains, this beta chain has a size of little meaning. The chain links TRBV5-1 to TRBJ2-1, with TRBD2 as a possible D gene (6 bases). Germline-derived CDR1 and CDR2 are SGHRS and YFSETQ. V lost 4 bases to trimming and J lost 13 bases, with 18 bases between them. The CDR3 totals 13 residues. The CDR3 sequence is CASSQLEGRPQFF. The CDR3 coding sequence is TGCGCCAGCAGCCAATTAGAGGGGAGGCCCCAGTTCTTC.

This clonotype was observed at least ten times. Little can be read into the size of this beta chain, an off-target read in a library designed for alpha chains. The V gene is TRBV5-1, the J gene TRBJ2-3, with D possibly TRBD2 on 5 matching bases. The length of the CDR3 is 14 residues. The germline V gene encodes CDR1 SGHRS and CDR2 YFSETQ. Between the trimmed V and J ends, which lost 4 bases and 5 bases, there was a span of 14 bases. CDR3 sequence reads: CASSPDMDLDTQYF. DNA for the CDR3: TGCGCCAGCAGCCCCGACATGGACTTAGATACGCAGTATTTT.

Ten or more counts support this clonotype. This beta chain is an off-target read within a library intended for alpha chains, so its frequency means little. This sequence joins TRBV20-1 and TRBJ1-6, with TRBD1 matching over 7 bases. The CDR3 is 16 residues long. Germline V gives CDR1 DFQATT, CDR2 SNEGSKA (reference sequence). Trimming removed 1 base from V and 6 bases from J; junction bases left unmatched: 9. As DNA, the CDR3 is TGCAGTGCTAGAGGTGCAGGGGGGGCGCTTAATTCACCCCTCCACTTT. Translating gives CSARGAGGALNSPLHF.

This clonotype was counted at least ten times. This beta chain was picked up by a library intended for alpha chains and is off target, so its count carries little meaning. The chain combines TRBV5-1 with TRBJ1-1; weak D call: TRBD1 (5 bases). Trimming pared 1 base from V and 3 bases from J, leaving 10 bases between. Germline V gene data show CDR1 as SGHRS and CDR2 as YFSETQ. This CDR3 spans 14 amino acids. CDR3 sequence: CASSLQGGDTEAFF. In DNA form, the CDR3 reads TGCGCCAGCAGCTTGCAGGGAGGGGACACTGAAGCTTTCTTT.

This clonotype counts as medium-sized (0.01 to 0.1%). Little can be read into the size of this beta chain, an off-target read in a library designed for alpha chains. The rearrangement links TRBV5-1 to TRBJ1-1, with D perhaps TRBD1 (6 bases). The germline gives CDR1 SGHRS, CDR2 YFSETQ. The CDR3 extends over 13 amino acids. The ends were cut back, 2 bases at V and 5 bases at J, with 10 bases in the middle. CDR3 bases: TGCGCCAGCAGCTTCGGGGGCCGGACTGAAGCTTTCTTT. This gives the protein CASSFGGRTEAFF.

About this clonotype: This beta chain is a stray sequence in a library constructed for alpha chains; its clone size is not meaningful. The chain carries TRBV12-3 or TRBV12-4 and TRBJ1-6; D is undetermined. V was trimmed by 6 bases and J by 7 bases, leaving 16 bases between them. The CDR3 is 15 amino acids. The CDR3 region has the DNA TGTGCCAGCAGCCCCGGTCCTATTGCCAATTCACCCCTCCACTTT. Translated, it gives CASSPGPIANSPLHF.

This clonotype showed up many times. The library was designed around alpha chains, so this beta chain is a stray read whose abundance carries little weight. The V gene is TRBV6-5, the J gene TRBJ1-3; D is perhaps TRBD1 (6 bases). Trimming took off 6 bases at V and 8 bases at J, with 14 bases between the two ends. Germline CDR1 reads MNHEY; CDR2 reads SVGAGI. The CDR3 covers 13 residues. The CDR3 spells CASSSRGRDTIYF. The CDR3 DNA sequence: TGTGCCAGCAGCTCCCGGGGGCGGGACACCATATATTTT.

There are many counts of this clonotype. Because the library targeted alpha chains, this beta chain is an off-target read whose size means little. V is TRBV9 and J is TRBJ2-3; unclear D gene. Deletions cut 4 bases from V and 6 bases from J, with 12 bases between. The CDR3 contains 13 residues. The V gene's germline CDR1 is SGDLS and CDR2 YYNGEE. The CDR3 protein is CASSPARPDTQYF. For the CDR3, the DNA is TGTGCCAGCAGCCCCGCCCGACCGGATACGCAGTATTTT.

This clonotype was counted at least ten times. Since it is a stray read in a library aimed at alpha chains, this beta chain has a size that is not meaningful. The genes are TRBV7-2 and TRBJ1-2, with 8 bases lining up with TRBD1. J gave up 4 bases and V 4 bases, and 5 bases lay outside the gene matches. CDR1 SGHTA and CDR2 FQGNSA come from the germline V gene. The CDR3 is made up of 14 amino acids. This chain's CDR3 is CASSSSGGSYGYTF. The CDR3 coding sequence is TGTGCCAGCAGCTCATCAGGGGGCAGCTATGGCTACACCTTC.